What follows are 21 T cell receptor beta chains derived from one specimen sequenced in a study of shared clonotypes between healthy human individuals. Generated by immunoSEQ multiplex PCR, the TCRdb table keeps only in-frame clones and is missing some. The profile shows around 1.4 million clones, 97% to 99% of them singletons. Specimen: naive CD4+ T cells sorted from blood. Subset reported: CD45RA+ positively selected. Receptor source: a man aged 30-40 years in good health.

In its sample, this clone was seen once. The rearrangement uses TRBV19 and TRBJ1-5, with D maybe TRBD1 (5 bases). Trimming removed 5 bases at V and 0 bases at J, with 20 bases between. CDR3 length: 18 amino acids. Germline V gene lookup returns CDR1 LNHDA and CDR2 SQIVND (reference sequence). In DNA form, the CDR3 reads TGTGCCAGTAGTCAGGAGGACATCGCGAGCTATAGCAATCAGCCCCAGCATTTT. Protein: CASSQEDIASYSNQPQHF.

The chain has TRBV28 and TRBJ1-1; 7 bases are a match to TRBD1. The CDR3 contains 14 residues. The germline CDR1 and CDR2 sequences are MDHEN and SYDVKM. J gave up 4 bases and V 5 bases, and 7 bases lay outside the gene matches. CDR3 amino acids: CASSRQGGGTEAFF. The CDR3 DNA sequence: TGTGCCAGCAGTAGACAGGGAGGGGGCACTGAAGCTTTCTTT.

The chain joins TRBV2 to TRBJ2-5; D call uncertain. CDR1 is SNHLY and CDR2 is FYNNEI in the germline V gene. V shed 6 bases and J shed 5 bases, with 13 bases lying between them. The CDR3 extends over 13 amino acids. The CDR3 coding sequence is TGTGCCAGCAGGGGTCAGGTCCGGGAGACCCAGTACTTC. Translated: CASRGQVRETQYF.

This CDR3 reads CASTSKKRNTEAFF. The CDR3 bases are TGTGCCAGCACCTCCAAAAAGAGGAACACTGAAGCTTTCTTT. The chain joins TRBV2 to TRBJ1-1, with D uncertain. CDR3 length: 14 residues. The ends were cut back, 7 bases at V and 1 base at J, with 13 bases in the middle. Per the germline V gene, CDR1 is SNHLY and CDR2 is FYNNEI.

In its sample, this clone was seen once. The rearrangement joins TRBV19 to TRBJ2-1; 8 nucleotides line up with TRBD2. After removal of 10 bases from V and 8 bases from J, the junction contained 13 bases not matched to a gene. Per germline, CDR1 LNHDA and CDR2 SQIVND (reference sequence). There are 14 residues in the CDR3. CDR3 region: CATAKGRGGDEQFF. For the CDR3, the DNA is TGTGCCACCGCCAAGGGTCGGGGGGGCGATGAGCAGTTCTTC. Full variable domain (missing parts from reference TRBV19 and TRBJ2-1): DGGITQSPKYLFRKEGQNVTLSCEQNLNHDAMYWYRQDPGQGLRLIYYSQIVNDFQKGDIAEGYSVSREKKESFPLTVTSAQKNPTAFYLCATAKGRGGDEQFFGPGTRLTVL.

The J gene is TRBJ2-7, the V gene TRBV11-2; TRBD1 agrees at 7 bases. The junction had 25 bases not matched to a gene; V was cut back by 8 bases and J by 3 bases. The germline CDR1 and CDR2 sequences are SGHAT and FQNNGV. This CDR3 contains 19 residues. The CDR3 here is CASRLPFRRGTDTDYEQYF. CDR3 coding DNA: TGTGCCAGCCGCCTCCCGTTTCGAAGGGGGACAGACACGGACTACGAGCAGTACTTC. Filled out from reference TRBV11-2 and TRBJ2-7, the complete variable domain reads EAGVAQSPRYKIIEKRQSVAFWCNPISGHATLYWYQQILGQGPKLLIQFQNNGVVDDSQLPKDRFSAERLKGVDSTLKIQPAKLEDSAVYLCASRLPFRRGTDTDYEQYFGPGTRLTVT.

The chain recombines TRBV19 with TRBJ2-7, with D maybe TRBD1 (5 bases). The CDR3 is 15 amino acids. Germline CDR1 reads LNHDA; CDR2 reads SQIVND (reference sequence). Trimming pared 3 bases from V and 0 bases from J, leaving 12 bases between. The CDR3 DNA follows: TGTGCCAGTAGTATTTCCAGGGCCCTCTCCTACGAGCAGTACTTC. Encoded protein: CASSISRALSYEQYF.

The CDR3 region has the DNA TGTGCCAGCTCTCGGGAGACTGAAGCTTTCTTT. It is translated as CASSRETEAFF. The chain is built from TRBV11-2 and TRBJ1-1, with D unclear. Germline CDR1 and CDR2: SGHAT and FQNNGV. V was cut by 8 bases and J by 5 bases, with 9 bases left in between. The CDR3 sequence is 11 residues long.

The rearrangement uses TRBV14 and TRBJ2-1; D is uncertain. In germline, CDR1 is SGHDN, CDR2 FVKESK. Trimming removed 3 bases from V and 4 bases from J, with 13 bases in between. There are 15 residues in the CDR3. CDR3 sequence reads: CASSHDYRPYNEQFF. The CDR3 DNA sequence: TGTGCCAGCAGCCATGATTACAGACCGTACAATGAGCAGTTCTTC.

V is TRBV11-3 and J is TRBJ2-7; TRBD1 is a possible D gene (6 bases). Trimming removed 4 bases from V and 6 bases from J, with 13 bases in between. The CDR3 runs 13 residues. Germline values: CDR1 SGHNT, CDR2 YENEEA. In DNA form, the CDR3 reads TGTGCCAGCAGCTCAATACAGGGACGCGAGCAGTACTTC. Protein sequence: CASSSIQGREQYF.

The rearrangement joins TRBV28 to TRBJ2-5; D perhaps matches TRBD2 (6 bases). V shed 10 bases and J shed 1 base, with 19 bases lying between them. The germline V gene encodes CDR1 MDHEN and CDR2 SYDVKM. The CDR3 loop spans 15 amino acids. The CDR3 loop is CATGAPGTFQETQYF. Written as DNA, the CDR3 is TGTGCCACTGGGGCTCCCGGGACTTTCCAAGAGACCCAGTACTTC.

This clone was seen just once. The CDR3 nucleotides read TGTGCCAGTAGTATACTACACAGGGGGCCAGATCAGCCCCAGCATTTT. This encodes CASSILHRGPDQPQHF. The chain joins TRBV19 to TRBJ1-5, with TRBD1 matching 9 bases. This CDR3 has 16 residues. The junction had 7 bases not matched to a gene; V was cut back by 2 bases and J by 5 bases. The germline V gene encodes CDR1 LNHDA and CDR2 SQIVND (reference sequence).

A single count supports this clone. The chain has TRBV15 and TRBJ2-7; D gene unclear. V lost 1 base and J 3 bases, leaving 4 bases between the germline ends. In germline, CDR1 is LNHNV, CDR2 YYDKDF (reference sequence). The CDR3 is made up of 12 amino acids. DNA of the CDR3: TGTGCCACCAGCAGAGTGAGCTACGAGCAGTACTTC. It codes for CATSRVSYEQYF.

The chain combines TRBV5-1 with TRBJ2-3; D possibly corresponds to TRBD2 (5 bases). Trimming took off 4 bases at V and 8 bases at J, with 11 bases between the two ends. Germline V gives CDR1 SGHRS, CDR2 YFSETQ. The length of the CDR3 is 12 residues. Written as DNA, the CDR3 is TGCGCCAGCAGCCCCAGCGGCGGTACGCAGTATTTT. Translating gives CASSPSGGTQYF.

This clone was counted a single time. The rearrangement uses TRBV28 and TRBJ2-7; the match to TRBD2 covers 8 bases. CDR1 is MDHEN and CDR2 is SYDVKM in the germline V gene. V was pared by 6 bases and J by 0 bases, with 10 bases of the junction left unmatched. This CDR3 has 16 residues. CDR3 DNA sequence: TGTGCCAGCAGGCCCCGGGGAGCGGGGGCCTCCTACGAGCAGTACTTC. Protein: CASRPRGAGASYEQYF. The whole variable domain, filled in from reference TRBV28 and TRBJ2-7, reads DVKVTQSSRYLVKRTGEKVFLECVQDMDHENMFWYRQDPGLGLRLIYFSYDVKMKEKGDIPEGYSVSREKKERFSLILESASTNQTSMYLCASRPRGAGASYEQYFGPGTRLTVT.

The V gene is TRBV5-4, the J gene TRBJ2-7; the D gene could be TRBD1 or TRBD2 (5 bases each). Germline lookup yields CDR1 SGHNT and CDR2 YYREEE (reference sequence). V was shortened by 6 bases and J by 2 bases, with 15 bases between the two germline ends. The CDR3 extends over 14 amino acids. The CDR3 region has the DNA TGTGCCAGCACCACGAGGGGCACCCCCTACGAGCAGTACTTC. This gives the protein CASTTRGTPYEQYF.

In nucleotides, the CDR3 is TGCGCCAGCAGTCGGGCGGGGGGCGCGGTCTCTGGGGCCAACGTCCTGACTTTC. It is translated as CASSRAGGAVSGANVLTF. The chain links TRBV5-1 to TRBJ2-6, with 8 bases lining up with TRBD2. Looked up from germline, CDR1 is SGHRS and CDR2 is YFSETQ. The junction had 10 bases not matched to a gene; V was cut back by 5 bases and J by 0 bases. The CDR3 has 18 amino acids. The variable domain in full, completed from reference TRBV5-1 and TRBJ2-6, reads KAGVTQTPRYLIKTRGQQVTLSCSPISGHRSVSWYQQTPGQGLQFLFEYFSETQRNKGNFPGRFSGRQFSNSRSEMNVSTLELGDSALYLCASSRAGGAVSGANVLTFGAGSRLTVL.

J is TRBJ2-5 and V is TRBV27; D is ambiguous. CDR3 length equals 14 residues. Trimming removed 5 bases from V and 2 bases from J, with 12 bases in between. Germline V gene data show CDR1 as MNHEY and CDR2 as SMNVEV (reference sequence). This CDR3 reads CASSPRMWQETQYF. The CDR3 nucleotides read TGTGCCAGCAGTCCCCGTATGTGGCAAGAGACCCAGTACTTC.

This rearrangement joins TRBV28 to TRBJ1-2; D may be TRBD1 (6 bases). CDR1 is MDHEN, CDR2 SYDVKM, per germline. There are 15 residues in the CDR3. Trimming removed 1 base from V and 4 bases from J, with 13 bases in between. CDR3 nucleotides: TGTGCCAGCAGTTTATACCGAGACAGGCCCTATGGCTACACCTTC. It yields the protein CASSLYRDRPYGYTF.

V and J are TRBV27 and TRBJ2-2; the D gene is possibly TRBD2 (6 bases). Per the germline V gene, CDR1 is MNHEY and CDR2 is SMNVEV (reference sequence). The length of the CDR3 is 22 residues. The V and J ends lost 2 bases and 0 bases respectively, with 28 bases between them. CDR3 nucleotides: TGTGCCAGCAGTTTAGCTCGTCGGGTTGGGGGTTTAGCGGAAGCGAACACCGGGGAGCTGTTTTTT. This gives the protein CASSLARRVGGLAEANTGELFF.

The V gene is TRBV5-1, the J gene TRBJ2-7; the D is unclear. The CDR3 has 13 amino acids. V dropped 1 base and J dropped 6 bases, with 11 bases sitting between them. The germline V gene encodes CDR1 SGHRS and CDR2 YFSETQ. CDR3 residues: CASSLTNPLEQYF. As DNA, the CDR3 is TGCGCCAGCAGCTTGACTAATCCCCTCGAGCAGTACTTC.